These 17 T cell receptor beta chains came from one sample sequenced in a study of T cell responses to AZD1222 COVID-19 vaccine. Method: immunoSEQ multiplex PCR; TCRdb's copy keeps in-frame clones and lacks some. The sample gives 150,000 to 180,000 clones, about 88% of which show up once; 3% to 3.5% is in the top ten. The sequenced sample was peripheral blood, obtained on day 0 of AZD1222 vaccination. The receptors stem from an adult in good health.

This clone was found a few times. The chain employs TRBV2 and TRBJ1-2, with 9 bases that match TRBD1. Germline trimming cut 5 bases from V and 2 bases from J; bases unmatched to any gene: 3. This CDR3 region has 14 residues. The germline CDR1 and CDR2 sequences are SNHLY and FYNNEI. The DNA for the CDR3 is TGTGCCAGCAGTATTGGGACAGGGAACTATGGCTACACCTTC. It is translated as CASSIGTGNYGYTF.

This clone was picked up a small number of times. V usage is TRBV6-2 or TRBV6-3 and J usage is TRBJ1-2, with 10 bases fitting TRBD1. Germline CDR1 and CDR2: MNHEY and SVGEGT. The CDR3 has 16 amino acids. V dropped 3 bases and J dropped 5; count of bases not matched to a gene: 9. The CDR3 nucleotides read TGTGCCAGCAGTTATTCCCCGGGACAGGGGAGTTATGGCTACACCTTC. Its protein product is CASSYSPGQGSYGYTF.

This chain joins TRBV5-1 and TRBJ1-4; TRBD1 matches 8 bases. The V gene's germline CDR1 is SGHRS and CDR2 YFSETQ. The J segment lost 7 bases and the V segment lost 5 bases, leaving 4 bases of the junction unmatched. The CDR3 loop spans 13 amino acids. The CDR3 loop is CASRYDRGEKLFF. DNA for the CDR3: TGCGCCAGCAGATATGACAGGGGTGAAAAACTGTTTTTT.

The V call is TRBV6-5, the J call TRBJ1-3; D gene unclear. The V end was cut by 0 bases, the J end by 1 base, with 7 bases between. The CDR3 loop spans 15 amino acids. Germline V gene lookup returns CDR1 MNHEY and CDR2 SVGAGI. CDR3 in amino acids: CASSYSWRSGNTIYF. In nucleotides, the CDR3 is TGTGCCAGCAGTTACTCGTGGCGGTCTGGAAACACCATATATTTT.

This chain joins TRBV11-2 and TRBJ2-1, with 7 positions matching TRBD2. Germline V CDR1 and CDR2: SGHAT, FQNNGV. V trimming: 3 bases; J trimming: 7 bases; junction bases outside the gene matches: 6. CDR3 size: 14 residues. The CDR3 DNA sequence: TGTGCCAGCAGCTTGGGGAGGGATTTGAATGAGCAGTTCTTC. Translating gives CASSLGRDLNEQFF.

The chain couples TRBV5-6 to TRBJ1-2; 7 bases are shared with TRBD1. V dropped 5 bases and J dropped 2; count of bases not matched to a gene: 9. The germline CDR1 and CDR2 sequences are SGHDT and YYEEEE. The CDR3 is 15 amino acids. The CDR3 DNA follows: TGTGCCAGCAGGGTGAGGAACAGGGGAAACTATGGCTACACCTTC. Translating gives CASRVRNRGNYGYTF.

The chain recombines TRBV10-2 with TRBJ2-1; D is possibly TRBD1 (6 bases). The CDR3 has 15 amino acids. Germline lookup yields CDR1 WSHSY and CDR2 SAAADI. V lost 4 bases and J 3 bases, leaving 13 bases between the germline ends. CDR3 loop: CASSAGRGIYNEQFF. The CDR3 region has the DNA TGCGCCAGCAGTGCCGGCAGGGGCATCTACAATGAGCAGTTCTTC.

The CDR3 loop is CASSLGNSYEQYF. CDR3 in DNA: TGTGCCAGCAGCTTGGGCAACTCCTACGAGCAGTACTTC. The chain combines TRBV5-4 with TRBJ2-7; D unclear. Germline V lookup: CDR1 SGHNT, CDR2 YYREEE (reference sequence). There are 13 residues in the CDR3. Trimming removed 0 bases from V and 0 bases from J, with 4 bases in between.

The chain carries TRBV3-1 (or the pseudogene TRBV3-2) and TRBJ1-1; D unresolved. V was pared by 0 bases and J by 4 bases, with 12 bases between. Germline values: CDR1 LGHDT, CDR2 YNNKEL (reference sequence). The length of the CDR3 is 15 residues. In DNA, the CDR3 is TGTGCCAGCAGCCAAGATTGGTCAGGTACCACTGAAGCTTTCTTT. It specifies CASSQDWSGTTEAFF.

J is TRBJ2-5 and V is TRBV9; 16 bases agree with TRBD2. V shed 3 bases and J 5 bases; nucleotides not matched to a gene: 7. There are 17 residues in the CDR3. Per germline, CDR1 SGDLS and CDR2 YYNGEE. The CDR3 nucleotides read TGTGCCAGCAGCGCGGGGACTAGCGGGGGGGCCGTGGAGACCCAGTACTTC. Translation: CASSAGTSGGAVETQYF.

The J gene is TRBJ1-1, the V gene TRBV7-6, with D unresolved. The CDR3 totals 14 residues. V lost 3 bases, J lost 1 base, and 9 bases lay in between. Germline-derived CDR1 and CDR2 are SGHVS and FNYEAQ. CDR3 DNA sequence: TGTGCCAGCAGCTTCTCTGTAGGGAACACTGAAGCTTTCTTT. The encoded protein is CASSFSVGNTEAFF.

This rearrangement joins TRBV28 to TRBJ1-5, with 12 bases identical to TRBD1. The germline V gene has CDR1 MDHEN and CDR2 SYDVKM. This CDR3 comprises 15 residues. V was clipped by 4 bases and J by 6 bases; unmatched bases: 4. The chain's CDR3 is CASSSGTGGSQPQHF. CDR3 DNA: TGTGCCAGCAGTTCCGGGACAGGGGGCAGTCAGCCCCAGCATTTT.

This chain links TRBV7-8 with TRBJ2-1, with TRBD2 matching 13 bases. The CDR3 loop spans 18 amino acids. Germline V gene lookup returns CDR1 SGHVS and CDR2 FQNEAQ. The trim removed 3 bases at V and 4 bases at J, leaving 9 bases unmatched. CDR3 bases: TGTGCCAGCAGCTTGGGAAGACTAGCGGGGGGCCGGTACAATGAGCAGTTCTTC. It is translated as CASSLGRLAGGRYNEQFF.

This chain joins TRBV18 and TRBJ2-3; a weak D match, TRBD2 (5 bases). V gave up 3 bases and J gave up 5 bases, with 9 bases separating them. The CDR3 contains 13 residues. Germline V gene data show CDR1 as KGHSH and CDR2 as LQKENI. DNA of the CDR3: TGTGCCAGCTCACCCCGGGGTGTAGATACGCAGTATTTT. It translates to CASSPRGVDTQYF.

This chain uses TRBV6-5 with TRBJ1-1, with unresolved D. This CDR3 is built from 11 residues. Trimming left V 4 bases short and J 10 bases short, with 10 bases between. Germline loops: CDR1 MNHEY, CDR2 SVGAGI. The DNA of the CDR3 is TGTGCCAGCAGTTCATTGGGAGGAGCTTTCTTT. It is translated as CASSSLGGAFF.

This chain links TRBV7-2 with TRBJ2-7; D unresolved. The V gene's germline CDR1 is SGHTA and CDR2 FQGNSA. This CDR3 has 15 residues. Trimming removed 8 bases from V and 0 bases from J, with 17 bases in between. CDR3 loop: CASSIRTASSYEQYF. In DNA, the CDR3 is TGTGCCAGCTCCATCCGCACCGCCAGCTCCTACGAGCAGTACTTC.

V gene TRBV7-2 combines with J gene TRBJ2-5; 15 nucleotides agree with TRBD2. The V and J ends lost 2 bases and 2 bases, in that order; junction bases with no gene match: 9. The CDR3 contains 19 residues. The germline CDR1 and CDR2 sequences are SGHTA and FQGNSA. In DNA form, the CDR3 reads TGTGCCAGCAGCTTATATCCCCTGGGACTAGCGGGGGGACAAGAGACCCAGTACTTC. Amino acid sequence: CASSLYPLGLAGGQETQYF.